This T cell receptor (beta chain) came from a study of blood T cell repertoires in COVID-19. Study-wide context: Samples of COVID-19 (acute and convalescent) were obtained from the United States, Italy and Spain. Nucleic acid was either cDNA or gDNA, and it came from T cells, B-cell-depleted T cells, or PBMCs.

Some clones are missing from TCRdb's copy, which holds only in-frame ones; the method was immunoSEQ multiplex PCR. The sample yields about 68,000 clones, roughly 90% seen once. Germline-derived CDR1 and CDR2 are MNHEY and SVGAGI. The CDR3 is 15 residues long. V gave up 4 bases and J gave up 3 bases; unmatched junction bases: 4. Sequencing used peripheral blood. This chain connects TRBV6-5 to TRBJ2-3, with TRBD2 matching over 10 bases. This receptor was taken from a young man with acute or convalescent COVID-19. CDR3 nucleotide sequence: TGTGCCAGCAGTTCTAGCGGGAGTCGGACAGATACGCAGTATTTT. It translates to CASSSSGSRTDTQYF.